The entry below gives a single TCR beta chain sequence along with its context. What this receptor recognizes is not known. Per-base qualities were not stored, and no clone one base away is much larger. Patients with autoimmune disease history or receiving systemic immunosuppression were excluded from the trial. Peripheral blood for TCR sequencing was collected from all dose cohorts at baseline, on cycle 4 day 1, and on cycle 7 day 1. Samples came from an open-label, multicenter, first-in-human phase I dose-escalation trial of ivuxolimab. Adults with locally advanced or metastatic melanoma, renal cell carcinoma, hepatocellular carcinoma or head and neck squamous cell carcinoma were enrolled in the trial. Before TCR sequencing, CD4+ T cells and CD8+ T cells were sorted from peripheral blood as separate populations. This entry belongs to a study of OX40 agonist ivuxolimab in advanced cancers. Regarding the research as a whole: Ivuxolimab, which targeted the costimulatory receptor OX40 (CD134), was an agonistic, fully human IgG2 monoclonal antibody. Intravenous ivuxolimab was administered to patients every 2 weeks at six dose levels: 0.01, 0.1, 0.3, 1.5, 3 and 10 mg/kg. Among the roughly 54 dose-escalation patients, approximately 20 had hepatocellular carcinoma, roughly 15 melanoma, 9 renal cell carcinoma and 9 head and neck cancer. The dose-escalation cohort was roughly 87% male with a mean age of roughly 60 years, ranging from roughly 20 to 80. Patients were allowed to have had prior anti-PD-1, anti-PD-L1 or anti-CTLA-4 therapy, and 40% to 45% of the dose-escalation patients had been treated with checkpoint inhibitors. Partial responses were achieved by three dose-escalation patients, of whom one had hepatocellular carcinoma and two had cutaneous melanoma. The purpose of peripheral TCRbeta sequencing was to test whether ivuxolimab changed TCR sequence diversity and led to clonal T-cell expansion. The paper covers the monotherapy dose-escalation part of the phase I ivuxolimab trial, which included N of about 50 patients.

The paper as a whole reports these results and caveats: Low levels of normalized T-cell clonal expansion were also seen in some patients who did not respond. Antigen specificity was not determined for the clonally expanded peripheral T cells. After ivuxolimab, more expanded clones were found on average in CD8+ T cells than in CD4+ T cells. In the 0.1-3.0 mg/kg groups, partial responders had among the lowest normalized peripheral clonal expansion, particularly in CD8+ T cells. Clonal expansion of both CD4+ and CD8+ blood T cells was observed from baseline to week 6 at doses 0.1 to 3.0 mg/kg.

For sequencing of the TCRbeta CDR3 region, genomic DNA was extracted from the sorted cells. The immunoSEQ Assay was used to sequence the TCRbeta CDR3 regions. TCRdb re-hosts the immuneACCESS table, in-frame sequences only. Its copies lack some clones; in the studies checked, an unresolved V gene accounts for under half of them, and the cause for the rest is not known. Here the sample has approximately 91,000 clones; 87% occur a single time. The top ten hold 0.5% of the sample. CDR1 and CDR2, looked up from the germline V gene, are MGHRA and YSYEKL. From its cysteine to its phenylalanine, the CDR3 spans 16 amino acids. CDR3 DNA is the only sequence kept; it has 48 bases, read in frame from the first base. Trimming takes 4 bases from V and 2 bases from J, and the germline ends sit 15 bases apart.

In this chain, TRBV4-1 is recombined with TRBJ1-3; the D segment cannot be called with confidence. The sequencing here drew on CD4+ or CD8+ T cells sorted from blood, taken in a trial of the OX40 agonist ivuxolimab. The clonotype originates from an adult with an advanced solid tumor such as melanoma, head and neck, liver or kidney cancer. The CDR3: CASSPLMMETGNTIYF. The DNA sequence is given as TGCGCCAGCAGCCCCCTAATGATGGAAACTGGAAACACCATATATTTT.